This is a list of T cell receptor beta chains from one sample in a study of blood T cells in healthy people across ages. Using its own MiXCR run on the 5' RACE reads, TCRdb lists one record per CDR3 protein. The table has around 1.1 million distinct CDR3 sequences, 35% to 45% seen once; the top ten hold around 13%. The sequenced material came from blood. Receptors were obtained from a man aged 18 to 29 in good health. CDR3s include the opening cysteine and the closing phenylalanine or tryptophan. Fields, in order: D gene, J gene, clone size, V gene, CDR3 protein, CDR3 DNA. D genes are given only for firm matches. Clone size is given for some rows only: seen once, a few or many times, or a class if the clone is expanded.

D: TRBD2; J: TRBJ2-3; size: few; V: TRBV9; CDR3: CASRERGGRPDTQYF; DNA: TGTGCCAGCAGAGAGCGGGGGGGCCGCCCAGATACGCAGTATTTT
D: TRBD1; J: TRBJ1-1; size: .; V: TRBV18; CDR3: CASSQDRANEAFF; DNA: TGTGCCAGCTCCCAGGACAGGGCCAATGAAGCTTTCTTT
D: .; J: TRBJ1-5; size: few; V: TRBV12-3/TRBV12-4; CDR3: CASSAASGNQPQHF; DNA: TGTGCCAGCAGTGCGGCCAGTGGCAATCAGCCCCAGCATTTT
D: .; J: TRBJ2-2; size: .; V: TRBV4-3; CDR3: CASSQPTVTGELFF; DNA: TGCGCCAGCAGCCAACCGACAGTCACCGGGGAGCTGTTTTTT
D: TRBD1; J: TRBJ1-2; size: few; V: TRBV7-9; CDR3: CASSLERQGSNYGYTF; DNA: TGTGCCAGCAGCTTAGAACGACAGGGGTCTAACTATGGCTACACCTTC
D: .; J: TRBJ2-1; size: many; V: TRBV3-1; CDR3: CASSQDPRGQFF; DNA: TGTGCCAGCAGCCAGGACCCTAGGGGGCAGTTCTTC
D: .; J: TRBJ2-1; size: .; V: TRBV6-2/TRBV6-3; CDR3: CASSYPRNEQFF; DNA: TGTGCCAGCAGTTACCCCCGCAATGAGCAGTTCTTC
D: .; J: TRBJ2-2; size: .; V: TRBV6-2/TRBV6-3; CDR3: CASSASFYTGELFF; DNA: TGTGCCAGCAGTGCAAGTTTTTACACCGGGGAGCTGTTTTTT
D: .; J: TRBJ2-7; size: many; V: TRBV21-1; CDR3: CASSRPGAYSYEQYF; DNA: TGTGCCAGCAGCCGACCGGGAGCTTACTCCTACGAGCAGTACTTC
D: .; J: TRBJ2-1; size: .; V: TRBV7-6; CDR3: CASSSSGARNEQFF; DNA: TGTGCCAGCAGCTCGAGTGGGGCCCGCAATGAGCAGTTCTTC
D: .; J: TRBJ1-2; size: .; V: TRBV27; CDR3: CASSYRRGNYGYTF; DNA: TGTGCCAGCAGTTATAGGAGGGGCAACTATGGCTACACCTTC
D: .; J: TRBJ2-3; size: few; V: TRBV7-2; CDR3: CASSSFRDDPQYF; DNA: TGTGCCAGCAGCTCGTTCCGAGATGATCCGCAGTATTTT
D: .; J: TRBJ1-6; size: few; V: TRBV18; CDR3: CASSAASYNSPLHF; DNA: TGTGCCAGCTCGGCCGCATCGTATAATTCACCCCTCCACTTT
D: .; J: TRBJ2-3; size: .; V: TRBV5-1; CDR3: CASSLAAEYTDTQYF; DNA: TGCGCCAGCAGCTTGGCGGCGGAGTACACAGATACGCAGTATTTT
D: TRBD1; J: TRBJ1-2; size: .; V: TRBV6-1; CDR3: CASSAAGTGGYGYTF; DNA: TGTGCCAGCAGTGCCGCCGGGACAGGAGGATATGGCTACACCTTC
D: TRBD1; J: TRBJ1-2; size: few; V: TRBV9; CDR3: CASTQTGGDYGYTF; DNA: TGTGCCAGTACCCAGACAGGGGGAGACTATGGCTACACCTTC
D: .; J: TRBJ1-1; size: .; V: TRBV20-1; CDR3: CSAAGDMNTEAFF; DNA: TGCAGTGCTGCCGGGGACATGAACACTGAAGCTTTCTTT
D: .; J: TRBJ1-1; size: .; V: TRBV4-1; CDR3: CASGQRRLGDTEAFF; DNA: TGCGCCAGCGGCCAGCGCCGACTGGGGGACACTGAAGCTTTCTTT
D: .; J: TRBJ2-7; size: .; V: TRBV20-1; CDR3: CSAKQHSYYEQYF; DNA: TGCAGTGCTAAGCAACATTCCTACTACGAGCAGTACTTC
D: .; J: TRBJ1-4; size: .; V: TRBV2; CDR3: CASSESEKLFF; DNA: TGTGCCAGCAGTGAAAGTGAAAAACTGTTTTTT
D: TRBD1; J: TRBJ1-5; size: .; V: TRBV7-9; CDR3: CASSPGTGEDQPQHF; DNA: TGTGCCAGCAGCCCAGGGACAGGGGAGGATCAGCCCCAGCATTTT
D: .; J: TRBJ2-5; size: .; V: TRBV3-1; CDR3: CASSQEQGRAETQYF; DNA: TGTGCCAGCAGCCAAGAACAGGGACGGGCAGAGACCCAGTACTTC
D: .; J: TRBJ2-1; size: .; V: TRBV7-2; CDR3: CASSPAGPYMNEQFF; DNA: TGTGCCAGCAGCCCCGCGGGGCCCTACATGAATGAGCAGTTCTTC
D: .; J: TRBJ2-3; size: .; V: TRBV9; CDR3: CASSVGVGTDTQYF; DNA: TGTGCCAGCAGCGTAGGCGTCGGGACAGATACGCAGTATTTT
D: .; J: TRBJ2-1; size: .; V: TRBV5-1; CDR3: CASSLVFFGGPPSTYNEQFF; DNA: TGCGCCAGCAGCTTGGTATTTTTCGGGGGGCCCCCATCTACATACAATGAGCAGTTCTTC
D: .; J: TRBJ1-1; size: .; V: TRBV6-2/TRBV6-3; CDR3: CASSYPPGNTEAFF; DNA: TGTGCCAGCAGTTACCCGCCGGGGAACACTGAAGCTTTCTTT
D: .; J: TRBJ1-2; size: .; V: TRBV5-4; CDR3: CASSRKTGIFGYTF; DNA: TGTGCCAGCAGCCGAAAAACAGGAATCTTTGGCTACACCTTC
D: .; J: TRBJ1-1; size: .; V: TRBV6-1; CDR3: CASSEGIRGRSEAFF; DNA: TGTGCCAGCAGTGAAGGTATCAGGGGACGGTCGGAAGCTTTCTTT
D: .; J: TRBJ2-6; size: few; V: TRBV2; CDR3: CASQSRTGYSGANVLTF; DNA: TGTGCCAGCCAGTCGAGAACAGGGTACTCTGGGGCCAACGTCCTGACTTTC
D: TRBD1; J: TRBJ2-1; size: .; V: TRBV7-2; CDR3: CARFPGGKSYNEQFF; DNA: TGTGCCAGGTTCCCAGGGGGAAAGTCCTACAATGAGCAGTTCTTC
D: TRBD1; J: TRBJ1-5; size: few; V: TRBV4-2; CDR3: CASSQEGQGASQPQHF; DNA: TGTGCCAGCAGCCAAGAGGGACAGGGGGCTTCGCAGCCCCAGCATTTT
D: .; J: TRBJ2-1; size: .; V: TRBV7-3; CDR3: CASSHLSSSYNEQFF; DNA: TGTGCCAGCAGCCACCTTTCGAGCTCCTACAATGAGCAGTTCTTC
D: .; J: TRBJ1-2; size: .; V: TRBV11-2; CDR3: CASSLRGTNDYGYTF; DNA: TGTGCCAGCAGCTTAAGAGGGACTAATGACTATGGCTACACCTTC
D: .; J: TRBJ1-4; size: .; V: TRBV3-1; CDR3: CASSQVATNEKLFF; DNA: TGTGCCAGCAGCCAAGTTGCAACTAATGAAAAACTGTTTTTT
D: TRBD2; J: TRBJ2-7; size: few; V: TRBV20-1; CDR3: CSADKAGGRDEQYF; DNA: TGCAGTGCCGACAAAGCGGGGGGGCGCGATGAGCAGTACTTC
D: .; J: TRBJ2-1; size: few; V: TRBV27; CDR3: CASSSLLGGREETQFF; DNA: TGTGCCAGCAGTTCCCTGTTGGGGGGGCGTGAAGAGACCCAGTTCTTC
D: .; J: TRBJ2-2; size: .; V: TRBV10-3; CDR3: CAIKTGRSGELFF; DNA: TGTGCCATAAAGACAGGGAGGTCCGGGGAGCTGTTTTTT
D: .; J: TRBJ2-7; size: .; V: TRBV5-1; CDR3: CASSLDRWQYNEQYF; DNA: TGCGCCAGCAGCTTGGATCGGTGGCAGTACAATGAGCAGTACTTC
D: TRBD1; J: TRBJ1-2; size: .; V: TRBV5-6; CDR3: CASSLARQGLYGYTF; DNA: TGTGCCAGCAGCTTGGCCCGACAGGGCCTCTATGGCTACACCTTC
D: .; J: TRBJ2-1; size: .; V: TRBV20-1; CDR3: CSARSGSVDYNEQFF; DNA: TGCAGTGCTCGGAGTGGCTCGGTTGACTACAATGAGCAGTTCTTC
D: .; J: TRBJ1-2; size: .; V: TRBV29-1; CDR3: CSVELVRNYGYTF; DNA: TGCAGCGTTGAGCTGGTCAGGAACTATGGCTACACCTTC
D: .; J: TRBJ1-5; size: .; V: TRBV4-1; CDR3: CASSQVVGESNQPQHF; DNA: TGCGCCAGCAGCCAAGTAGTCGGAGAGAGCAATCAGCCCCAGCATTTT
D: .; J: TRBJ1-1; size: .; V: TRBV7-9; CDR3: CASSLMTVLMNTEAFF; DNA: TGTGCCAGCAGCCTTATGACGGTACTCATGAACACTGAAGCTTTCTTT
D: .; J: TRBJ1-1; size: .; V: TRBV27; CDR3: CASSRRANTEAFF; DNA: TGTGCCAGCAGTCGCCGGGCGAACACTGAAGCTTTCTTT